The clone carrying this T cell receptor (beta chain) came up many times. Germline V CDR1 and CDR2: SEHNR, FQNEAQ (reference sequence). Trimming at V came to 5 bases and at J to 2 bases, leaving 3 bases not matched to a gene. This CDR3 is 14 amino acids long. From the RT-PCR reads, TCRdb called clonotypes with MiXCR, one entry per CDR3 protein. The data hold roughly 160,000 distinct CDR3 sequences, with approximately 11% observed a single time. The data derive from a study of response to subunit inactivated influenza vaccine. The material was non-naive T cells sorted from PBMCs, obtained roughly 45 days after vaccination. This sequence was found in a man in his forties or fifties who received an inactivated influenza vaccine. The gene calls are TRBV7-9 and TRBJ2-3; 8 nucleotides agree with TRBD2. Here the CDR3 reads CASSRAGVTDTQYF. In DNA, the CDR3 is TGTGCCAGCAGCCGAGCGGGGGTCACAGATACGCAGTATTTT.